These 32 T cell receptor beta chains originate from one sample sequenced in a study of cytomegalovirus exposure and HLA in healthy donors. Amplification used 60 Vbeta primers and 13 Jbeta primers. Sequenced by immunoSEQ multiplex PCR; TCRdb stores in-frame clones only, minus some. The sample yields 150,000 to 200,000 clones, less than 80% seen once. The sequenced material came from PBMCs. The receptors come from a woman aged 40 to 50 in good health and CMV-seronegative.

The CDR3 nucleotides are TGTGCCAGCTCACCGGGACAGGGGGCCTCCGGGAACTATGGCTACACCTTC. As protein: CASSPGQGASGNYGYTF. The chain links TRBV18 to TRBJ1-2; 12 bases are a match to TRBD1. Germline V gives CDR1 KGHSH, CDR2 LQKENI. Germline trimming cut 3 bases from V and 2 bases from J; bases unmatched to any gene: 7. This CDR3 is 17 amino acids long.

This chain uses TRBV15 with TRBJ2-5; perhaps TRBD1 as D (6 bases). The CDR3 extends over 13 amino acids. V was trimmed by 9 bases and J by 11 bases, leaving 22 bases between them. The germline CDR1 and CDR2 sequences are LNHNV and YYDKDF (reference sequence). The CDR3 spells CATGQIDAFQQYF. The CDR3, as DNA: TGTGCCACAGGACAGATTGATGCCTTCCAGCAGTACTTC.

The CDR3, as DNA: TGTGCCAGTAGTACCACAGGGACCAGCTCTGGAAACACCATATATTTT. Amino acids: CASSTTGTSSGNTIYF. The chain is built from TRBV19 and TRBJ1-3; possible D gene TRBD1, 6 bases. Per germline, CDR1 LNHDA and CDR2 SQIVND (reference sequence). Trimming stripped 4 bases from V and 0 bases from J, with 13 bases between. The length of the CDR3 is 16 residues.

This rearrangement joins TRBV7-9 to TRBJ2-6; D uncertain. The CDR3 has 16 amino acids. CDR1 and CDR2 (germline): SEHNR, FQNEAQ (reference sequence). The V gene lost 0 bases and the J gene lost 1 base, with 7 bases spanning the gap. The CDR3 reads CASSLAKRSGANVLTF. CDR3 coding DNA: TGTGCCAGCAGCTTAGCGAAGAGGTCTGGGGCCAACGTCCTGACTTTC.

The chain is built from TRBV6-5 and TRBJ2-1; 9 nucleotides match TRBD2. Looked up from germline, CDR1 is MNHEY and CDR2 is SVGAGI. The CDR3 is made up of 15 amino acids. Trimming at V came to 6 bases and at J to 4 bases, leaving 7 bases not matched to a gene. CDR3 residues: CASRPTSGTYNEQFF. The CDR3 region has the DNA TGTGCCAGCAGACCGACTAGCGGTACTTACAATGAGCAGTTCTTC.

On this clone: This sample also contains other DNA sequences that code for the same CDR3. The chain carries TRBV27 and TRBJ2-7, with 9 bases identical to TRBD2. The V and J ends lost 2 bases and 4 bases, in that order; junction bases with no gene match: 3. Germline V gene lookup returns CDR1 MNHEY and CDR2 SMNVEV (reference sequence). The CDR3 is made up of 14 amino acids. DNA of the CDR3: TGTGCCAGCAGTTTAGCGGGAGGGCGGTACGAGCAGTACTTC. Translated, it gives CASSLAGGRYEQYF.

This chain links TRBV30 with TRBJ2-5; 8 nucleotides match TRBD2. Germline loops: CDR1 GTSNPN, CDR2 SVGIG (reference sequence). Unmatched junction bases numbered 20, after V lost 0 bases and J lost 2 bases. This CDR3 contains 20 residues. CDR3 bases: TGTGCCTGGAGTGTACGGGTCCTCGGGGGGGAGTCGTGGCCTCAAGAGACCCAGTACTTC. It specifies CAWSVRVLGGESWPQETQYF. The variable domain in full, with the rest retrieved from reference TRBV30 and TRBJ2-5, is SQTIHQWPATLVQPVGSPLSLECTVEGTSNPNLYWYRQAAGRGLQLLFYSVGIGQISSEVPQNLSASRPQDRQFILSSKKLLLSDSGFYLCAWSVRVLGGESWPQETQYFGPGTRLLVL.

This clone was counted a few times. This chain joins TRBV6-1 and TRBJ1-1; D may be TRBD1 (6 bases). Trimming took off 6 bases at V and 1 base at J, with 12 bases between the two ends. The CDR3 is made up of 14 amino acids. CDR1 is MNHNS, CDR2 SASEGT, per germline. The CDR3 region has the DNA TGTGCCAGCAGCCGGACAGCCACGAACACTGAAGCTTTCTTT. It is translated as CASSRTATNTEAFF.

The chain couples TRBV29-1 to TRBJ1-4; 7 bases are a match to TRBD1. V trimming: 7 bases; J trimming: 8 bases; junction bases outside the gene matches: 10. The CDR3 runs 13 residues. The germline V gene has CDR1 SQVTM and CDR2 ANQGSEA. Here the CDR3 DNA reads TGCAGCGCCTTCGCAGGGGGACAAGAAAAACTGTTTTTT. This sequence encodes CSAFAGGQEKLFF.

The rearrangement links TRBV6-5 to TRBJ2-7; 8 bases are shared with TRBD1. Germline CDR1 reads MNHEY; CDR2 reads SVGAGI. CDR3 length equals 16 residues. Trimming at V came to 0 bases and at J to 5 bases, leaving 9 bases not matched to a gene. CDR3 DNA: TGTGCCAGCAGTTACTCCCGACAGGGGTGGTTTGACGAGCAGTACTTC. It yields the protein CASSYSRQGWFDEQYF.

The chain links TRBV19 to TRBJ2-2; 8 bases fit TRBD2. The V gene's germline CDR1 is LNHDA and CDR2 SQIVND (reference sequence). Losses at the gene ends were 8 bases for V and 3 bases for J; bases not matched to a gene: 8. This CDR3 comprises 15 residues. CDR3 in amino acids: CASDRSGGYTGELFF. CDR3 nucleotides: TGTGCCAGTGATAGAAGCGGGGGTTACACCGGGGAGCTGTTTTTT.

V is TRBV7-2 and J is TRBJ2-7; D may be TRBD2 (6 bases). The CDR3 is 15 residues long. With 1 base removed from V and 3 bases from J, the gap between germline ends came to 13 bases. Germline V CDR1 and CDR2: SGHTA, FQGNSA. CDR3: CASSLESGAGYEQYF. The CDR3 DNA follows: TGTGCCAGCAGCTTAGAATCGGGAGCCGGCTACGAGCAGTACTTC. Using reference TRBV7-2 and TRBJ2-7 for the parts outside the CDR3, the full variable domain is GAGVSQSPSNKVTEKGKDVELRCDPISGHTALYWYRQSLGQGLEFLIYFQGNSAPDKSGLPSDRFSAERTGGSVSTLTIQRTQQEDSAVYLCASSLESGAGYEQYFGPGTRLTVT.

This rearrangement joins TRBV27 to TRBJ2-1, with D perhaps matching TRBD1 (5 bases). Trimming removed 0 bases from V and 5 bases from J, with 8 bases in between. The CDR3 is made up of 14 amino acids. Germline V CDR1 and CDR2: MNHEY, SMNVEV (reference sequence). CDR3 in DNA: TGTGCCAGCAGTTTATCGTTCAGGGACAATGAGCAGTTCTTC. This gives the protein CASSLSFRDNEQFF.

The DNA of the CDR3 is TGTGCCAGCGGGACAGGGGGGGACAATGAGCAGTTCTTC. Protein product: CASGTGGDNEQFF. J is TRBJ2-1 and V is TRBV6-4; 11 bases fit TRBD1. The CDR3 is 13 amino acids. Trimming at V came to 8 bases and at J to 5 bases, leaving 2 bases not matched to a gene. Per the germline V gene, CDR1 is MRHNA and CDR2 is SNTAGT.

This clone has more than one count but fewer than ten. The V and J genes are TRBV27 and TRBJ1-1, with D possibly matching TRBD1 (5 bases). The length of the CDR3 is 12 residues. Germline assignment: CDR1 MNHEY and CDR2 SMNVEV (reference sequence). The V and J ends lost 6 bases and 7 bases respectively, with 12 bases between them. Here the CDR3 DNA reads TGTGCCAGCAGCCAAACAGGCGGTGAAGCTTTCTTT. Its protein is CASSQTGGEAFF.

V usage is TRBV11-2 and J usage is TRBJ1-1, with TRBD1 as a possible D gene (6 bases). The germline V gene encodes CDR1 SGHAT and CDR2 FQNNGV. The CDR3 has 14 residues. Trimming took 5 bases from V and 0 from J, leaving 10 bases between them. The CDR3 spells CASSADSLNTEAFF. The DNA for the CDR3 is TGTGCCAGCAGCGCGGACAGCCTGAACACTGAAGCTTTCTTT.

The chain links TRBV30 to TRBJ1-2; 10 positions match TRBD1. The CDR3 is made up of 13 amino acids. The germline gives CDR1 GTSNPN, CDR2 SVGIG (reference sequence). The junction had 3 bases not matched to a gene; V was cut back by 3 bases and J by 5 bases. CDR3 protein: CAWRGDRGYGYTF. The CDR3 DNA follows: TGTGCCTGGAGGGGGGACAGGGGATATGGCTACACCTTC.

CDR3 region: CASSLGGTAVEQFF. In DNA form, the CDR3 reads TGTGCCAGCAGCTTAGGCGGGACAGCGGTTGAGCAGTTCTTC. The V call is TRBV7-2, the J call TRBJ2-1; possible D gene TRBD1, 7 bases. Germline CDR1 is SGHTA and CDR2 is FQGNSA. V shed 1 base and J shed 9 bases, with 13 bases lying between them. CDR3 size: 14 residues.

The chain links TRBV9 to TRBJ2-1; 10 nucleotides agree with TRBD1. Germline V gives CDR1 SGDLS, CDR2 YYNGEE. This CDR3 spans 15 amino acids. The V segment lost 2 bases and the J segment 7 bases; nucleotides outside the gene matches: 6. The chain's CDR3 is CASSVGQGVINEQFF. Written as DNA, the CDR3 is TGTGCCAGCAGCGTCGGACAGGGGGTAATAAATGAGCAGTTCTTC.

V is TRBV10-3 and J is TRBJ2-2; D ambiguous. Germline-derived CDR1 and CDR2 are ENHRY and SYGVKD. The V end lost 0 bases, the J end lost 2 bases, and 4 bases lay between the germline ends. The CDR3 is made up of 14 amino acids. The CDR3 region is CAISESLNTGELFF. CDR3 DNA sequence: TGTGCCATCAGTGAGTCCTTAAACACCGGGGAGCTGTTTTTT.

This clone was picked up one time. The J gene is TRBJ2-1, the V gene TRBV29-1, with 11 bases aligning to TRBD2. The junction had 12 bases not matched to a gene; V was cut back by 5 bases and J by 6 bases. Germline V lookup: CDR1 SQVTM, CDR2 ANQGSEA. CDR3 size: 16 residues. DNA for the CDR3: TGCAGCGTTAAGCCCCGACTAGCGGGGAGGTTCAATGAGCAGTTCTTC. It specifies CSVKPRLAGRFNEQFF.

The chain recombines TRBV13 with TRBJ1-4; 7 bases fit TRBD1. The CDR3 has 16 amino acids. Germline V gene sequence: CDR1 PRHDT, CDR2 FYEKMQ (reference sequence). With 5 bases clipped from V and 3 bases from J, the junction kept 9 bases outside the gene matches. As DNA, the CDR3 is TGTGCCAGCAGCCTACGGACAGGTTGGGCTAATGAAAAACTGTTTTTT. Translating it yields CASSLRTGWANEKLFF. Together with reference TRBV13 and TRBJ1-4, the CDR3 gives the full variable domain: AAGVIQSPRHLIKEKRETATLKCYPIPRHDTVYWYQQGPGQDPQFLISFYEKMQSDKGSIPDRFSAQQFSDYHSELNMSSLELGDSALYFCASSLRTGWANEKLFFGSGTQLSVL.

This clone occurred once. V is TRBV29-1 and J is TRBJ2-6; TRBD1 might be the D (6 bases). The CDR3 runs 16 residues. Trimming removed 6 bases from V and 0 bases from J, with 15 bases in between. The germline V gene encodes CDR1 SQVTM and CDR2 ANQGSEA. CDR3 DNA sequence: TGCAGCGTATGGGGCAGGGGCGACTCTGGGGCCAACGTCCTGACTTTC. Its translation is CSVWGRGDSGANVLTF.

The chain couples TRBV9 to TRBJ2-3, with 10 bases that match TRBD1. Trimming cost V 4 bases and J 1 base; bases outside gene matches: 6. CDR1 and CDR2 (germline): SGDLS, YYNGEE. The CDR3 length is 16 residues. The chain's CDR3 is CASSPVGTGGTDTQYF. CDR3 coding DNA: TGTGCCAGCAGCCCGGTTGGGACAGGGGGCACAGATACGCAGTATTTT.

This clone has just one count. The V call is TRBV6-1, the J call TRBJ1-2, with 11 bases aligning to TRBD1. V lost 4 bases to trimming and J lost 3 bases; unmatched junction nucleotides: 4. Germline V gene data show CDR1 as MNHNS and CDR2 as SASEGT. This CDR3 comprises 15 residues. DNA of the CDR3: TGTGCCAGCAGTGGTGGACAGGGGGCCGACTATGGCTACACCTTC. Encoded protein: CASSGGQGADYGYTF.

The chain combines TRBV6-5 with TRBJ2-5, with 10 bases matching TRBD2. V lost 4 bases, J lost 2 bases, and 4 bases stayed unmatched. The germline V gene encodes CDR1 MNHEY and CDR2 SVGAGI. This CDR3 has 15 amino acids. The CDR3 DNA sequence: TGTGCCAGCAGTTTCCAGACTAGCGGGCAAGAGACCCAGTACTTC. Its protein is CASSFQTSGQETQYF.

The chain links TRBV29-1 to TRBJ1-4, with a possible D match to TRBD1 (5 bases). The V end lost 4 bases, the J end lost 1 base, and 7 bases lay between the germline ends. CDR1 is SQVTM, CDR2 ANQGSEA, per germline. The CDR3 runs to 13 residues. Here the CDR3 reads CSVGGRTNEKLFF. CDR3 DNA: TGCAGCGTTGGGGGCAGAACTAATGAAAAACTGTTTTTT.

This chain uses TRBV5-4 with TRBJ2-1; TRBD2 aligns across 7 bases. CDR1 SGHNT and CDR2 YYREEE come from the germline V gene (reference sequence). CDR3 size: 15 residues. V was pared by 4 bases and J by 4 bases, with 8 bases of the junction left unmatched. The CDR3 loop is CASSGSSGIYNEQFF. The CDR3 DNA reads as TGTGCCAGCAGCGGGTCTAGCGGAATATACAATGAGCAGTTCTTC.

This clone has only a few counts. The chain employs TRBV6-1 and TRBJ2-3, with TRBD2 matching over 11 bases. This CDR3 has 15 amino acids. The junction had 3 bases not matched to a gene; V was cut back by 3 bases and J by 4 bases. Germline CDR1 reads MNHNS; CDR2 reads SASEGT. CDR3 sequence: CASSDTSGGADTQYF. The CDR3 DNA reads TGTGCCAGCAGTGATACTAGCGGGGGCGCAGATACGCAGTATTTT.

The rearrangement links TRBV5-1 to TRBJ1-3; D not certain. CDR1 and CDR2 (germline): SGHRS, YFSETQ. The CDR3 spans 15 residues. Deletions cut 3 bases from V and 2 bases from J, with 12 bases between. As DNA, the CDR3 is TGCGCCAGCAGCTCCACGGTTGCTGCTGGAAACACCATATATTTT. It is translated as CASSSTVAAGNTIYF.

V and J are TRBV6-5 and TRBJ2-5; D remains unclear. Per germline, CDR1 MNHEY and CDR2 SVGAGI. Trimming took off 8 bases at V and 2 bases at J, with 3 bases between the two ends. This CDR3 region has 10 residues. The CDR3 DNA sequence: TGTGCCAGCCTTCAAGAGACCCAGTACTTC. It specifies CASLQETQYF.

The V call is TRBV7-3, the J call TRBJ2-7; TRBD1 matches 10 bases. V lost 5 bases and J lost 7; bases outside the gene matches: 8. Germline CDR1 reads SGHTA; CDR2 reads FQGTGA. The CDR3 consists of 14 residues. CDR3 sequence: CASSPGTGVREQYF. Written as DNA, the CDR3 is TGTGCCAGCAGCCCCGGGACAGGGGTAAGAGAGCAGTACTTC. Looking up the rest from reference TRBV7-3 and TRBJ2-7 gives the full variable domain: GAGVSQTPSNKVTEKGKYVELRCDPISGHTALYWYRQSLGQGPEFLIYFQGTGAADDSGLPNDRFFAVRPEGSVSTLKIQRTERGDSAVYLCASSPGTGVREQYFGPGTRLTVT.